This T cell receptor (beta chain) was retrieved from a study of T cell responses to AZD1222 COVID-19 vaccine. Overall study context: Second-dose intervals of approximately 4 or approximately 12 weeks were pooled.

Only in-frame clones appear in the TCRdb table, and some are missing; sequencing was by immunoSEQ multiplex PCR. The sample gives 140,000 or so clones, 80% to 90% of which show up once; 1.5% to 2% is in the top ten. This receptor was taken from an adult in good health. Sequences were derived from peripheral blood, sampled on day 0 of AZD1222 vaccination.

The CDR3 DNA reads TGTGCCAGCAGCTTTACAGGGAGTTTGTACCAGTACTTC. Translating it yields CASSFTGSLYQYF. The gene calls are TRBV7-2 and TRBJ2-5, with TRBD1 as a possible D gene (6 bases). V lost 3 bases to trimming and J lost 10 bases, with 15 bases between them. CDR1 and CDR2 from the germline V gene are SGHTA and FQGNSA. This CDR3 region has 13 residues.